This TCR beta chain was retrieved from a study of blood T cells in healthy people across ages. Study results and limitations: Lack of knowledge of donor CMV status possibly confounded expanded clonotype changes.

Together with a sample-barcoded 5' primer, a J-beta primer mix was included in a second PCR lasting roughly 6 to 12 cycles. Using its own MiXCR run on the 5' RACE reads, TCRdb lists one record per CDR3 protein. Of 750,000 to 1,000,000 distinct CDR3 sequences in the sample, 25% to 35% are singletons; the top ten hold 10%. Germline CDR1 SGHTA, CDR2 FQGNSA. CDR3 size: 12 residues. Russia was home to the donors, healthy Caucasian individuals aged roughly 6 to 90. Notes on this clonotype: Antigen: not known.

These records were also assigned to another study, of T cells of mothers and their children.

The chain couples TRBV7-2 to TRBJ2-7; unclear D gene. The J call may not be correct, given that the DNA end is closer to TRBJ2-5. The sequenced material came from blood. This sequence was found in a woman aged 35 to 49 in good health. CDR3 sequence reads: CASSLRIETQYF. The CDR3 DNA reads as TGTGCCAGCAGCCTTCGAATAGAGACCCAGTACTTC.